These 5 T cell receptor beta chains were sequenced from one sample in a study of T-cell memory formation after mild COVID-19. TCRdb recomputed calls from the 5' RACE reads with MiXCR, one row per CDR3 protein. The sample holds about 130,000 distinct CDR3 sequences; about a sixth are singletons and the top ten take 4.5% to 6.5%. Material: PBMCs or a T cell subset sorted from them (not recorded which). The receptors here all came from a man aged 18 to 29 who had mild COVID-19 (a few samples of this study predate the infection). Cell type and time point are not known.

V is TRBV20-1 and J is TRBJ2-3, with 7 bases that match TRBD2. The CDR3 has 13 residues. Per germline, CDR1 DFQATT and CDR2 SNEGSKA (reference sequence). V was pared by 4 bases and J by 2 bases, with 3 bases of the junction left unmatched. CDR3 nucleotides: TGCAGTGCTAATGCGGGGGACACAGATACGCAGTATTTT. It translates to CSANAGDTDTQYF.

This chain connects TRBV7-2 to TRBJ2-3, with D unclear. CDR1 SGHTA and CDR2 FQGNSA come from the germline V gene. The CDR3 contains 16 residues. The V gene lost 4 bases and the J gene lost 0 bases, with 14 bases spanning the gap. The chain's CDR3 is CASSSRTASSTDTQYF. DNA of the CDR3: TGTGCCAGCAGCTCCCGGACGGCTTCAAGCACAGATACGCAGTATTTT.

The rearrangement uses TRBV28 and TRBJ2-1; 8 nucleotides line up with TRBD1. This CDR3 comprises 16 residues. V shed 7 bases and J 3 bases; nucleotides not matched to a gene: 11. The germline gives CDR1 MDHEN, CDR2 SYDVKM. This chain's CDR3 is CASMVGGTGGYNEQFF. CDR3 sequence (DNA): TGTGCCAGCATGGTTGGCGGGACAGGTGGCTACAATGAGCAGTTCTTC.

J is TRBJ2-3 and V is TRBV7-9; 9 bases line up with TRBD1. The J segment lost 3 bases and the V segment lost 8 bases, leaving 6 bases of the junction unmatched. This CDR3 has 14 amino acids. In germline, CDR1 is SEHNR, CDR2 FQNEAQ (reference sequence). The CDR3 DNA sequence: TGTGCCAGCCTTACAGGGGGCGCGACAGATACGCAGTATTTT. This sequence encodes CASLTGGATDTQYF.

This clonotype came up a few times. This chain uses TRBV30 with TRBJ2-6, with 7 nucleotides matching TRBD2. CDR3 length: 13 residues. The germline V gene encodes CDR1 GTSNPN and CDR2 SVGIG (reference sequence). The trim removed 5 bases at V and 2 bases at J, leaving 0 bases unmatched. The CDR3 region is CAWAGAGANVLTF. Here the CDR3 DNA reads TGTGCCTGGGCGGGGGCTGGGGCCAACGTCCTGACTTTC.